This T cell receptor (beta chain) derives from a study of long-term antiretroviral therapy in people with HIV. Version v3.0 of the immunoSEQ assay was performed at survey level. Target depth was 40,000-50,000 T-cell genomes per sample. The data were produced by immunoSEQ multiplex PCR, yet TCRdb's version contains in-frame clones alone and is incomplete. The profile shows more than 25,000 clones, around 90% of them singletons. V gave up 5 bases and J gave up 9 bases, with 10 bases separating them. CDR1 is SGHTA, CDR2 FQGTGA, per germline. The CDR3 extends over 12 amino acids. Sequences were derived from unsorted PBMCs, sampled 3.2 years before starting antiretroviral therapy. The TCR originated in a man between 45 and 60 years old with HIV. The chain employs TRBV7-3 and TRBJ2-2; a weak D match, TRBD1 (6 bases). CDR3 in amino acids: CASSHTGRELFF. CDR3 DNA sequence: TGTGCCAGCAGCCACACAGGGAGGGAGCTGTTTTTT.